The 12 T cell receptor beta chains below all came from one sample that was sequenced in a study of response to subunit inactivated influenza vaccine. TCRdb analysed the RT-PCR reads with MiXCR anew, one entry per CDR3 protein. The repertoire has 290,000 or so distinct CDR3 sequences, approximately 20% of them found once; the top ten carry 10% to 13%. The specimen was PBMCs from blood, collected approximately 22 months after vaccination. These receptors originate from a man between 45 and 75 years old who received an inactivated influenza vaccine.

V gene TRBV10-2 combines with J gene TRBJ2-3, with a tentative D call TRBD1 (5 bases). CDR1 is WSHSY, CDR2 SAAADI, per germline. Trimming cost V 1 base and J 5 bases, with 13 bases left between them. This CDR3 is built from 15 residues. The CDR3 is CASSELGLTGDTQYF. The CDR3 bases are TGCGCCAGCAGTGAGTTGGGGCTGACGGGAGATACGCAGTATTTT.

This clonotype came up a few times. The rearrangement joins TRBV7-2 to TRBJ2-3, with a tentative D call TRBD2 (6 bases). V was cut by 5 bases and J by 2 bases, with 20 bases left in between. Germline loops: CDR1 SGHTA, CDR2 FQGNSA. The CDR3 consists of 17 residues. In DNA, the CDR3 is TGTGCCAGCAGCGTCAGGTCGGGGGTCCCCCCCACAGATACGCAGTATTTT. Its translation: CASSVRSGVPPTDTQYF.

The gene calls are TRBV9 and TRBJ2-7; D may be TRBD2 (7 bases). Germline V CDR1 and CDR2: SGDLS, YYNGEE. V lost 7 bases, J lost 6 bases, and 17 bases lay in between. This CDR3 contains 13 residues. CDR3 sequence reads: CASRAGEGGEQYF. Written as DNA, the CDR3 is TGTGCCAGCCGGGCGGGAGAAGGGGGCGAGCAGTACTTC.

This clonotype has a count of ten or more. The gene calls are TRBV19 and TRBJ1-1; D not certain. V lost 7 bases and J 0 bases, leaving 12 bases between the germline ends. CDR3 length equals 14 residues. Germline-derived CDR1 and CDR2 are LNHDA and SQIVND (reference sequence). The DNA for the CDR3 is TGTGCCAGTACCCTGGACTGGGTGAACACTGAAGCTTTCTTT. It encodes CASTLDWVNTEAFF.

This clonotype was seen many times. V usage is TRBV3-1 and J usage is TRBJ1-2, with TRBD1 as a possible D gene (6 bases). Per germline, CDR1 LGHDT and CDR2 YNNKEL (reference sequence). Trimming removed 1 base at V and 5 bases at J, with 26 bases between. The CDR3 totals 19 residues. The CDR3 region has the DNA TGTGCCAGCAGCCAAGGGAGCAGGCAGCTACGCCGCAGGGGTTATGGCTACACCTTC. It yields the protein CASSQGSRQLRRRGYGYTF.

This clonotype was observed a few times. This CDR3 is CSAQKTGTHMNTEAFF. As DNA, the CDR3 is TGCAGTGCTCAAAAGACCGGGACACATATGAACACTGAAGCTTTCTTT. This chain connects TRBV20-1 to TRBJ1-1; a possible D gene is TRBD1 (6 bases). Between the trimmed V and J ends, which lost 5 bases and 0 bases, there was a span of 19 bases. CDR1 DFQATT and CDR2 SNEGSKA come from the germline V gene (reference sequence). This CDR3 spans 16 amino acids.

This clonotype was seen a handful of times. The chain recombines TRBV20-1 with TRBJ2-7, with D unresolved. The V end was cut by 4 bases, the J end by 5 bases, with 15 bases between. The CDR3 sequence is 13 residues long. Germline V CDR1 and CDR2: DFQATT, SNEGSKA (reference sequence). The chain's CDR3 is CSATRDMTHEQYF. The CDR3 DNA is TGCAGTGCTACTCGTGACATGACCCACGAGCAGTACTTC.

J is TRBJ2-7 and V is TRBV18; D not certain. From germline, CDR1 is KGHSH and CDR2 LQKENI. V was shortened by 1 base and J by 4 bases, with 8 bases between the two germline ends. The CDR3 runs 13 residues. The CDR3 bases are TGTGCCAGCTCACCACGCAGCACTTACGAGCAGTACTTC. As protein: CASSPRSTYEQYF.

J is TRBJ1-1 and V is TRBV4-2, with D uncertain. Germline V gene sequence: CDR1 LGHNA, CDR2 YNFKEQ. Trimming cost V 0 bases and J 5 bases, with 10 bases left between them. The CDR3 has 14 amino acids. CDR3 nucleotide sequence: TGTGCCAGCAGCCAAGATGAGAAGGGAACTGAAGCTTTCTTT. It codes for CASSQDEKGTEAFF.

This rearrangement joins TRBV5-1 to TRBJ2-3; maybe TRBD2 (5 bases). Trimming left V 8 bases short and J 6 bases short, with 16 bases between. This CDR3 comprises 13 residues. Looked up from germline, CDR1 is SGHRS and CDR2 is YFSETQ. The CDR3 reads CASGSGALDTQYF. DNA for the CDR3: TGCGCCAGTGGGAGCGGAGCCCTCGATACGCAGTATTTT.

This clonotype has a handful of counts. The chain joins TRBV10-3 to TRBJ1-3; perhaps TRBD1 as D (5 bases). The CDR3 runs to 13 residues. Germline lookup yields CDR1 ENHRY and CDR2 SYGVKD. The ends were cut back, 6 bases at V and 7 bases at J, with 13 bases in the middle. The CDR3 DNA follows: TGTGCCATCAGCCAGGACACCGGCAACACCATATATTTT. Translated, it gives CAISQDTGNTIYF.

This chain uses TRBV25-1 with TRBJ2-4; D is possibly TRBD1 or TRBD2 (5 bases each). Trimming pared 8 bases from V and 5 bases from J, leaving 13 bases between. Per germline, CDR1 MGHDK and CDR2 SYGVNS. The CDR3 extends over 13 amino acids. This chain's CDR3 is CASGEPGQNIQYF. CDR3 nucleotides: TGTGCCAGCGGGGAGCCGGGACAAAACATTCAGTACTTC.